This T cell receptor (beta chain) was captured by sequencing in a study of technical replicates of blood from a few donors. Germline V gene sequence: CDR1 WNHNN, CDR2 SYGVQD (reference sequence). The CDR3 length is 16 residues. J gave up 5 bases and V 3 bases, and 8 bases lay outside the gene matches. Repertoires were generated with immunoSEQ multiplex PCR, while TCRdb's copy carries only in-frame clones and drops some. This sample has about 88,000 clones, with around 90% found just once. What was sequenced was T cells isolated from PBMCs. The source is a human donor in good health. V usage is TRBV10-1 and J usage is TRBJ2-3; 10 bases match TRBD2. CDR3 residues: CASSEKAGGFRDTQYF. Here the CDR3 DNA reads TGCGCCAGCAGTGAAAAAGCGGGAGGGTTTCGAGATACGCAGTATTTT.